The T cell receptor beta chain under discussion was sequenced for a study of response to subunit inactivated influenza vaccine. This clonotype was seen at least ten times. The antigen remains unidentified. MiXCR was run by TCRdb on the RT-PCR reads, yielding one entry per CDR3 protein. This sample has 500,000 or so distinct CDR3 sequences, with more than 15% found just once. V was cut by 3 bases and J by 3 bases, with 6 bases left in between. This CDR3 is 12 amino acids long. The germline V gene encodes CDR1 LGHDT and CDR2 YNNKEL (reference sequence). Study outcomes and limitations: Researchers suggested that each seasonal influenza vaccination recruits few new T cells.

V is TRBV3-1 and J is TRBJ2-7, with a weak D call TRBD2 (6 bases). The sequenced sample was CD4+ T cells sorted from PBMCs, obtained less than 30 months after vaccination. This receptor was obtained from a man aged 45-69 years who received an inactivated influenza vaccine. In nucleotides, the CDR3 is TGTGCCAGCAGCCAGGGACTCTACGAGCAGTACTTC. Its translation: CASSQGLYEQYF.